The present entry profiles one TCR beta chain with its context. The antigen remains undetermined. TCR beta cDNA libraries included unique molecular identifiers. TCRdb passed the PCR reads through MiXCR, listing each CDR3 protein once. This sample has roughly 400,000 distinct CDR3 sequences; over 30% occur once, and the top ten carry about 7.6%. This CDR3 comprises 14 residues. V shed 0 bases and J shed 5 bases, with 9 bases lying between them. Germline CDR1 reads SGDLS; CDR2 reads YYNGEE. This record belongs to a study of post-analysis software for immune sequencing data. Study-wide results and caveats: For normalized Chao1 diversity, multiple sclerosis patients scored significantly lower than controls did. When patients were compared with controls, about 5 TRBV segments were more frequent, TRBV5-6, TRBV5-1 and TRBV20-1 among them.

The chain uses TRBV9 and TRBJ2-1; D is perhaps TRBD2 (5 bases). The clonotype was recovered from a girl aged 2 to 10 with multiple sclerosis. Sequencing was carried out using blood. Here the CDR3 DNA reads TGTGCCAGCAGCGTAGCGGGGTCTAACAATGAGCAGTTCTTC. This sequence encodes CASSVAGSNNEQFF.